The next 25 T cell receptor beta chains were all read from a single sample in a study of shared clonotypes between healthy human individuals. The repertoire was sequenced with immunoSEQ multiplex PCR; TCRdb's copy has only in-frame clones and lacks some. The sample contains 2 million to 2.5 million clones, 80% to 95% of which appear only once. The sequenced sample consisted of naive CD4+ T cells from PBMCs. Subset denoted: CD45RA+ positively selected. The receptors come from a man aged 18 to 30 in good health. Some clones in this sample may be carry-over from other donors' samples.

The chain combines TRBV30 with TRBJ1-1; possibly TRBD1 for D (5 bases). Germline loops: CDR1 GTSNPN, CDR2 SVGIG (reference sequence). Trimming took off 1 base at V and 0 bases at J, with 12 bases between the two ends. The CDR3 length is 15 residues. Here the CDR3 reads CAWSGLAGMNTEAFF. The CDR3 DNA reads TGTGCCTGGAGTGGGCTGGCAGGGATGAACACTGAAGCTTTCTTT.

The chain employs TRBV18 and TRBJ1-6; D is ambiguous. The CDR3 is made up of 16 amino acids. V was clipped by 1 base and J by 10 bases, with 17 bases between them. Looked up from germline, CDR1 is KGHSH and CDR2 is LQKENI. The CDR3 nucleotides are TGTGCCAGCTCACCACTGGGCATGGGAAGTGAGTCACCCCTCCACTTT. Translated: CASSPLGMGSESPLHF.

J is TRBJ1-5 and V is TRBV10-3, with 7 nucleotides matching TRBD1. This CDR3 has 16 amino acids. The germline V gene has CDR1 ENHRY and CDR2 SYGVKD. The ends lost 0 bases at V and 3 bases at J; junction bases unmatched: 5. CDR3 DNA: TGTGCCATCAGTGAGTCGTTGGGACAGCTCAATCAGCCCCAGCATTTT. Translation gives CAISESLGQLNQPQHF.

The chain recombines TRBV4-2 with TRBJ2-1; 7 bases match TRBD2. Germline CDR1 LGHNA, CDR2 YNFKEQ. J gave up 7 bases and V 1 base, and 4 bases lay outside the gene matches. The CDR3 has 14 residues. The CDR3 nucleotides read TGTGCCAGCAGCCAAGTTCGGCGGGGGAATGAGCAGTTCTTC. This gives the protein CASSQVRRGNEQFF.

The V gene is TRBV5-1, the J gene TRBJ2-3; 8 nucleotides match TRBD2. The junction had 12 bases not matched to a gene; V was cut back by 3 bases and J by 0 bases. The CDR3 has 18 amino acids. Germline loops: CDR1 SGHRS, CDR2 YFSETQ. CDR3 residues: CASSSYTRTSSSTDTQYF. In DNA form, the CDR3 reads TGCGCCAGCAGCTCATATACGCGGACTAGCAGCAGCACAGATACGCAGTATTTT.

About this clone: The sample contains more than one DNA sequence encoding this CDR3. This chain links TRBV7-2 with TRBJ2-7; 10 nucleotides align to TRBD2. Germline V CDR1 and CDR2: SGHTA, FQGNSA. CDR3 length: 14 residues. The V segment lost 3 bases and the J segment 3 bases; nucleotides outside the gene matches: 2. The CDR3 coding sequence is TGTGCCAGCAGCTTTCGGACTAGCGGCTACGAGCAGTACTTC. Residues: CASSFRTSGYEQYF.

The rearrangement links TRBV28 to TRBJ2-5; TRBD2 is a possible D gene (6 bases). The CDR3 contains 14 residues. V was cut by 6 bases and J by 6 bases, with 17 bases left in between. CDR1 and CDR2 (germline): MDHEN, SYDVKM. The CDR3 loop is CASRNKGLSKTQYF. CDR3 nucleotides: TGTGCCAGCAGGAATAAGGGACTTTCGAAGACCCAGTACTTC.

This rearrangement joins TRBV5-1 to TRBJ2-5; D unclear. Deletions cut 4 bases from V and 2 bases from J, with 9 bases between. The CDR3 extends over 13 amino acids. From germline, CDR1 is SGHRS and CDR2 YFSETQ. The CDR3 loop reads CASSGQLQETQYF. CDR3 nucleotide sequence: TGCGCCAGCAGCGGGCAGCTTCAAGAGACCCAGTACTTC.

The rearrangement uses TRBV10-1 and TRBJ2-7; no firm D call. This CDR3 comprises 14 residues. The ends were cut back, 7 bases at V and 6 bases at J, with 19 bases in the middle. Germline V gives CDR1 WNHNN, CDR2 SYGVQD (reference sequence). The DNA of the CDR3 is TGCGCCAGCATTTCCCTGACTGCAAGGCGCGAGCAGTACTTC. It encodes CASISLTARREQYF.

This clone was picked up one time. The sample holds other DNA sequences that translate to the same CDR3. The chain has TRBV7-2 and TRBJ2-7, with 8 bases identical to TRBD2. Trimming at V came to 0 bases and at J to 0 bases, leaving 1 base not matched to a gene. The CDR3 runs 15 residues. Per germline, CDR1 SGHTA and CDR2 FQGNSA. For the CDR3, the DNA is TGTGCCAGCAGCTTAGCTGCGGGGGGCTCCTACGAGCAGTACTTC. This translates into CASSLAAGGSYEQYF.

As regards this clone: In the same sample, other DNA sequences code for this CDR3. J is TRBJ2-7 and V is TRBV28, with 7 bases identical to TRBD1. V gave up 4 bases and J gave up 3 bases; unmatched junction bases: 9. The CDR3 runs to 15 residues. Looked up from germline, CDR1 is MDHEN and CDR2 is SYDVKM. This CDR3 is CASSSPGTALYEQYF. CDR3 sequence (DNA): TGTGCCAGCAGTTCCCCCGGGACAGCTCTCTACGAGCAGTACTTC. Looking up the rest from reference TRBV28 and TRBJ2-7 gives the full variable domain: DVKVTQSSRYLVKRTGEKVFLECVQDMDHENMFWYRQDPGLGLRLIYFSYDVKMKEKGDIPEGYSVSREKKERFSLILESASTNQTSMYLCASSSPGTALYEQYFGPGTRLTVT.

The V gene is TRBV4-2, the J gene TRBJ2-7; D is perhaps TRBD1 (6 bases). Per germline, CDR1 LGHNA and CDR2 YNFKEQ. This CDR3 has 14 amino acids. Between the trimmed V and J ends, which lost 2 bases and 3 bases, there was a span of 11 bases. CDR3 region: CASSQREQGYEQYF. The DNA of the CDR3 is TGTGCCAGCAGCCAACGAGAACAGGGCTACGAGCAGTACTTC.

Concerning this clone itself: Sequence at one end of the junction differs from germline and may be a read error. This chain connects TRBV2 to TRBJ1-3, with 7 bases matching TRBD1. CDR3 length: 16 amino acids. The V gene's germline CDR1 is SNHLY and CDR2 FYNNEI. CDR3 loop: CASREDMTGPGNTIYF. CDR3 coding DNA: TGTGCCAGCAGGGAAGATATGACAGGGCCCGGAAACACCATATATTTT.

The chain has TRBV20-1 and TRBJ1-1, with 8 bases that match TRBD1. The germline CDR1 and CDR2 sequences are DFQATT and SNEGSKA (reference sequence). This CDR3 has 11 amino acids. After removal of 3 bases from V and 12 bases from J, the junction contained 6 bases not matched to a gene. This chain's CDR3 is CSASLWDRSFF. The CDR3 region has the DNA TGCAGTGCTAGCCTTTGGGACAGGTCTTTCTTT.

This chain joins TRBV11-2 and TRBJ2-7; the D call may be TRBD1 or TRBD2 (5 bases each). The germline V gene encodes CDR1 SGHAT and CDR2 FQNNGV. V lost 1 base and J lost 7, with 14 bases in between. The CDR3 is made up of 14 amino acids. CDR3 residues: CASSLGPKWGEQYF. The CDR3 DNA is TGTGCCAGCAGCTTAGGCCCCAAGTGGGGGGAGCAGTACTTC.

The V and J genes are TRBV7-3 and TRBJ2-1, with D perhaps TRBD2 (6 bases). The CDR3 is 15 residues long. The V end lost 8 bases, the J end lost 0 bases, and 14 bases lay between the germline ends. CDR1 is SGHTA, CDR2 FQGTGA, per germline. The CDR3 protein is CASVVSGDSYNEQFF. The CDR3 DNA sequence: TGTGCCAGCGTCGTTAGCGGAGACTCCTACAATGAGCAGTTCTTC.

A single count supports this clone. The chain carries TRBV28 and TRBJ2-3; 9 nucleotides align to TRBD2. V dropped 7 bases and J dropped 0; count of bases not matched to a gene: 8. Germline values: CDR1 MDHEN, CDR2 SYDVKM. CDR3 length: 16 residues. This CDR3 reads CASNIIAGVSTDTQYF. For the CDR3, the DNA is TGTGCCAGCAATATCATAGCGGGAGTTAGCACAGATACGCAGTATTTT.

The J gene is TRBJ1-4, the V gene TRBV29-1, with TRBD1 as a possible D gene (5 bases). The V gene's germline CDR1 is SQVTM and CDR2 ANQGSEA. The CDR3 has 13 amino acids. The germline V and J ends were trimmed by 7 bases and 7 bases, with 16 bases remaining between them. CDR3 coding DNA: TGCAGCGCAGGGTCGCGGGGAGCTGAAAAACTGTTTTTT. Translation: CSAGSRGAEKLFF.

This sequence joins TRBV11-2 and TRBJ1-3; D perhaps matches TRBD1 (6 bases). Germline-derived CDR1 and CDR2 are SGHAT and FQNNGV. The CDR3 contains 16 residues. V was clipped by 5 bases and J by 0 bases, with 14 bases between them. This CDR3 reads CASSPLQGDSGNTIYF. The CDR3 nucleotides are TGTGCCAGCAGCCCCCTACAGGGAGACTCTGGAAACACCATATATTTT.

The chain employs TRBV10-1 and TRBJ2-3; D is unclear. In germline, CDR1 is WNHNN, CDR2 SYGVQD (reference sequence). V lost 5 bases to trimming and J lost 0 bases, with 15 bases between them. This CDR3 is built from 16 residues. The CDR3 loop reads CASSKDRATSTDTQYF. The CDR3 DNA sequence: TGCGCCAGCAGTAAAGATAGGGCAACCAGCACAGATACGCAGTATTTT.

The table lists this clone with a count of one. The V and J genes are TRBV10-3 and TRBJ2-7; 13 bases are shared with TRBD2. V shed 2 bases, J shed 6 bases, and the junction held 13 bases outside the gene matches. Germline V lookup: CDR1 ENHRY, CDR2 SYGVKD. This CDR3 comprises 18 residues. The CDR3 is CAISERGLAGRGPLEQYF. In nucleotides, the CDR3 is TGTGCCATCAGTGAGAGGGGACTAGCGGGAAGAGGTCCTCTCGAGCAGTACTTC.

This clone appeared a few times. This chain connects TRBV7-9 to TRBJ2-1; 7 bases agree with TRBD2. The CDR3 spans 14 residues. Germline CDR1 reads SEHNR; CDR2 reads FQNEAQ (reference sequence). V shed 5 bases, J shed 6 bases, and the junction held 7 bases outside the gene matches. This CDR3 is CASSPPWGGNEQFF. In DNA form, the CDR3 reads TGTGCCAGCAGCCCGCCTTGGGGGGGCAATGAGCAGTTCTTC.

Notes on this clone: In the same sample, other DNA sequences code for this CDR3. V usage is TRBV28 and J usage is TRBJ2-7, with 7 bases matching TRBD1. CDR1 and CDR2 (germline): MDHEN, SYDVKM. V lost 4 bases and J lost 0; bases outside the gene matches: 6. The CDR3 is 15 amino acids. This chain's CDR3 is CASSSPGQSSYEQYF. In nucleotides, the CDR3 is TGTGCCAGCAGTTCCCCGGGACAGAGCTCCTACGAGCAGTACTTC. The variable domain in full, with the rest retrieved from reference TRBV28 and TRBJ2-7, is DVKVTQSSRYLVKRTGEKVFLECVQDMDHENMFWYRQDPGLGLRLIYFSYDVKMKEKGDIPEGYSVSREKKERFSLILESASTNQTSMYLCASSSPGQSSYEQYFGPGTRLTVT.

The V gene is TRBV29-1, the J gene TRBJ2-3, with 16 bases lining up with TRBD2. CDR3 length: 17 residues. CDR1 is SQVTM, CDR2 ANQGSEA, per germline. V was pared by 3 bases and J by 5 bases, with 8 bases of the junction left unmatched. In DNA form, the CDR3 reads TGCAGCGTTGATGGCGTGGGACTAGCGGGAGGGGAAGATACGCAGTATTTT. Encoded protein: CSVDGVGLAGGEDTQYF.

The V call is TRBV7-2, the J call TRBJ2-3; D is unclear. Per the germline V gene, CDR1 is SGHTA and CDR2 is FQGNSA. The CDR3 runs to 18 residues. V lost 5 bases and J 3 bases, leaving 24 bases between the germline ends. This CDR3 reads CASSRASSRVSPTDTQYF. CDR3 DNA sequence: TGTGCCAGCAGCCGAGCCTCGAGCCGGGTCAGCCCAACAGATACGCAGTATTTT.